The 28 T cell receptor beta chains in this list originate from one sample, sequenced in a study of Graves' ophthalmopathy and Graves' hyperthyroidism (dated by TCRdb to about 2018). Data came from an Illumina HiSeq 2000. For repertoire sequencing, the TCR beta CDR3 regions were amplified from RNA transcripts. The first round was an RT-PCR using HTBI primers with the Qiagen OneStep RT-PCR kit, and this first round was followed by a second-round multiplex PCR, then size selection and purification. TCRdb reworked the public reads: Q25 trimming with fastp, MiXCR clone assembly, productive beta chains retained. Each CDR3 protein appears once, grouped with its most common genes and DNA. This sample is represented by some 380,000 distinct CDR3 sequences; 15% of them were singletons. Together, the top ten hold approximately 7% of the sample. Input material: peripheral blood. The receptor set was obtained from a woman aged 18-29 years with stable Graves' hyperthyroidism. Donor details come from another sample of the same person, matched by shared clones.

V and J are TRBV7-2 and TRBJ1-2; tentative D call: TRBD1 (5 bases). This CDR3 spans 13 amino acids. Deletions cut 5 bases from V and 7 bases from J, with 14 bases between. Germline assignment: CDR1 SGHTA and CDR2 FQGNSA. CDR3 loop: CASSPGVQSGYTF. CDR3 sequence (DNA): TGTGCCAGCAGCCCGGGGGTCCAAAGTGGCTACACCTTC.

The chain carries TRBV9 and TRBJ2-2, with D maybe TRBD2 (7 bases). Trimming pared 3 bases from V and 6 bases from J, leaving 15 bases between. The CDR3 consists of 15 residues. The germline gives CDR1 SGDLS, CDR2 YYNGEE. CDR3 loop: CASSERRGGAGELFF. CDR3 sequence (DNA): TGTGCCAGCAGCGAGAGAAGGGGGGGGGCCGGGGAGCTGTTTTTT.

This clonotype has at least ten counts. The V call is TRBV6-1, the J call TRBJ1-1; TRBD1 might be the D (6 bases). The CDR3 covers 13 residues. Trimming removed 6 bases at V and 4 bases at J, with 12 bases between. Germline loops: CDR1 MNHNS, CDR2 SASEGT. The CDR3, as DNA: TGTGCCAGCAGAGTTACAGGGACCACTGAAGCTTTCTTT. Translating gives CASRVTGTTEAFF.

This clonotype has ten or more counts. This chain links TRBV20-1 with TRBJ1-2; 7 bases line up with TRBD1. The germline V gene has CDR1 DFQATT and CDR2 SNEGSKA (reference sequence). V lost 1 base and J lost 4; bases outside the gene matches: 6. The CDR3 is 14 amino acids. CDR3 sequence (DNA): TGCAGTGCTAGAGCAACAGGGGTGGGCTATGGCTACACCTTC. Its translation is CSARATGVGYGYTF.

This clonotype was seen ten or more times. The chain couples TRBV18 to TRBJ1-5; tentatively, D is TRBD1 (6 bases). Trimming stripped 3 bases from V and 2 bases from J, with 8 bases between. This CDR3 has 14 amino acids. Germline values: CDR1 KGHSH, CDR2 LQKENI. CDR3 DNA: TGTGCCAGCTCACCGGACAGTGGCAATCAGCCCCAGCATTTT. Amino acid sequence: CASSPDSGNQPQHF.

At least ten counts were recorded for this clonotype. This sequence joins TRBV20-1 and TRBJ2-2; D might be TRBD2 (7 bases). The V and J ends lost 2 bases and 7 bases respectively, with 20 bases between them. Germline V gene sequence: CDR1 DFQATT, CDR2 SNEGSKA (reference sequence). The CDR3 is 16 residues long. The CDR3 spells CSARPSWGGGGGELFF. Written as DNA, the CDR3 is TGCAGTGCTAGACCCTCCTGGGGGGGGGGCGGCGGGGAGCTGTTTTTT.

This clonotype was found many times. The chain has TRBV5-1 and TRBJ1-6, with TRBD1 as a possible D gene (6 bases). Trimming pared 3 bases from V and 5 bases from J, leaving 15 bases between. The CDR3 extends over 16 amino acids. CDR1 and CDR2 (germline): SGHRS, YFSETQ. The CDR3 protein is CASSWGSRTDNSPLHF. CDR3 DNA: TGCGCCAGCAGCTGGGGGTCAAGGACAGATAATTCACCCCTCCACTTT. Combining the CDR3 with reference TRBV5-1 and TRBJ1-6 gives the whole variable domain KAGVTQTPRYLIKTRGQQVTLSCSPISGHRSVSWYQQTPGQGLQFLFEYFSETQRNKGNFPGRFSGRQFSNSRSEMNVSTLELGDSALYLCASSWGSRTDNSPLHFGNGTRLTVT.

This clonotype was observed many times. The gene calls are TRBV6-1 and TRBJ1-2, with no clear D. Between the trimmed V and J ends, which lost 6 bases and 6 bases, there was a span of 20 bases. The CDR3 runs 15 residues. Germline loops: CDR1 MNHNS, CDR2 SASEGT. The CDR3 bases are TGTGCCAGCAGCCCCGTCATTGGCCGACGGGATGGCTACACCTTC. Its protein is CASSPVIGRRDGYTF.

This clonotype was seen many times. Relative to the germline gene, one junction end is altered; a read error may explain this. The chain recombines TRBV9 with TRBJ1-2; D is uncertain. Germline CDR1 is SGDLS and CDR2 is YYNGEE. The CDR3 extends over 8 amino acids. The CDR3 reads CASSPSSF. The CDR3 DNA is TGTGCCAGCAGCCCCTCCTCCTTC.

The chain carries TRBV11-2 and TRBJ2-1; TRBD2 agrees at 15 bases. The germline CDR1 and CDR2 sequences are SGHAT and FQNNGV. This CDR3 is 16 amino acids long. With 5 bases clipped from V and 4 bases from J, the junction kept 3 bases outside the gene matches. CDR3 DNA sequence: TGTGCCAGCAGCCAAGGACTAGCGGGAGGGTACAATGAGCAGTTCTTC. Protein: CASSQGLAGGYNEQFF.

CDR3 coding DNA: TGTGCCAGCAGTCGAAACTCCGGGACTAGCTCCTACGAGCAGTACTTC. It encodes CASSRNSGTSSYEQYF. The chain links TRBV6-1 to TRBJ2-7, with 8 bases that match TRBD2. Looked up from germline, CDR1 is MNHNS and CDR2 is SASEGT. The length of the CDR3 is 16 residues. After removal of 5 bases from V and 0 bases from J, the junction contained 9 bases not matched to a gene.

As to this clonotype: Mismatch with germline at one junction end may stem from a read error. V usage is TRBV2 and J usage is TRBJ2-4; possibly TRBD1 or TRBD2 for D (5 bases each). The germline V gene has CDR1 SNHLY and CDR2 FYNNEI. The CDR3 is made up of 13 amino acids. The CDR3 coding sequence is TGTGCCAGCAGTGAGCAGGGCCGGGGCATTAAGTACTTC. Encoded protein: CASSEQGRGIKYF.

The sample holds many counts of this clonotype. The chain couples TRBV4-2 to TRBJ1-6; 9 bases agree with TRBD1. Germline-derived CDR1 and CDR2 are LGHNA and YNFKEQ. CDR3 length: 16 amino acids. V trimming: 0 bases; J trimming: 10 bases; junction bases outside the gene matches: 7. CDR3 sequence reads: CASSQDAGQGGSPLHF. The CDR3 DNA reads TGTGCCAGCAGCCAAGATGCGGGACAGGGTGGGTCACCCCTCCACTTT.

This clonotype was detected many times. This chain connects TRBV7-9 to TRBJ1-1, with no clear D. V was trimmed by 4 bases and J by 1 base, leaving 4 bases between them. Germline values: CDR1 SEHNR, CDR2 FQNEAQ (reference sequence). This CDR3 is built from 12 residues. This chain's CDR3 is CASSWTNTEAFF. DNA of the CDR3: TGTGCCAGCAGCTGGACGAACACTGAAGCTTTCTTT.

This clonotype was detected many times. The chain links TRBV15 to TRBJ1-6; no firm D call. CDR1 and CDR2 from the germline V gene are LNHNV and YYDKDF (reference sequence). The CDR3 contains 14 residues. Trimming removed 4 bases from V and 4 bases from J, with 8 bases in between. The CDR3 region is CATSIRTYNSPLHF. Here the CDR3 DNA reads TGTGCCACCAGCATCAGAACTTATAATTCACCCCTCCACTTT.

This clonotype occurred many times. The V gene is TRBV5-6, the J gene TRBJ2-6, with D perhaps TRBD1 (5 bases). The germline CDR1 and CDR2 sequences are SGHDT and YYEEEE. This CDR3 comprises 16 residues. The ends were cut back, 2 bases at V and 0 bases at J, with 9 bases in the middle. The CDR3 loop is CASSFRASSGANVLTF. The DNA of the CDR3 is TGTGCCAGCAGCTTCAGGGCCTCCTCTGGGGCCAACGTCCTGACTTTC.

This clonotype turned up a few times. The V and J genes are TRBV6-2 or TRBV6-3 and TRBJ2-7, with 8 bases matching TRBD2. Trimming took 6 bases from V and 2 from J; bases not matched to a gene: 12. The CDR3 spans 16 residues. Per the germline V gene, CDR1 is MNHEY and CDR2 is SVGEGT. The CDR3 sequence is CASSYPGREYTYEQYF. CDR3 sequence (DNA): TGTGCCAGCAGCTATCCCGGGAGGGAATATACCTACGAGCAGTACTTC.

In this sample, this clonotype turned up a few times. The V and J genes are TRBV2 and TRBJ1-5, with 7 bases aligning to TRBD1. After removal of 9 bases from V and 3 bases from J, the junction contained 2 bases not matched to a gene. Germline-derived CDR1 and CDR2 are SNHLY and FYNNEI. The CDR3 covers 12 residues. CDR3: CARGQVNQPQHF. CDR3 DNA sequence: TGTGCCAGAGGACAGGTCAATCAGCCCCAGCATTTT.

This chain connects TRBV4-1 to TRBJ2-2, with D perhaps TRBD2 (6 bases). The germline V gene encodes CDR1 MGHRA and CDR2 YSYEKL. V was pared by 6 bases and J by 7 bases, with 21 bases between. CDR3 length: 16 residues. CDR3 nucleotides: TGCGCCAGCAGGGACGAGGGGACCGCCGGGAGCGGGGAGCTGTTTTTT. Translated: CASRDEGTAGSGELFF.

This clonotype came up many times. This chain joins TRBV7-9 and TRBJ1-1, with 8 nucleotides matching TRBD1. CDR1 SEHNR and CDR2 FQNEAQ come from the germline V gene (reference sequence). The CDR3 spans 12 residues. Germline trimming cut 5 bases from V and 10 bases from J; bases unmatched to any gene: 6. CDR3: CASSHWTGLAFF. The DNA of the CDR3 is TGTGCCAGCAGCCATTGGACAGGGTTAGCTTTCTTT.

At least ten counts were recorded for this clonotype. The genes are TRBV6-1 and TRBJ1-2; 7 bases line up with TRBD1. The CDR3 contains 15 residues. Germline V gene sequence: CDR1 MNHNS, CDR2 SASEGT. The V segment lost 5 bases and the J segment 2 bases; nucleotides outside the gene matches: 8. The CDR3 loop reads CASSHPGTDNYGYTF. The CDR3 bases are TGTGCCAGCAGTCATCCCGGGACAGACAACTATGGCTACACCTTC.

This clonotype was picked up many times. The V gene is TRBV12-3 or TRBV12-4, the J gene TRBJ1-5; possibly TRBD1 for D (6 bases). Trimming took 4 bases from V and 0 from J, leaving 16 bases between them. The CDR3 contains 17 residues. The CDR3 loop reads CASSSGAGAVSNQPQHF. The CDR3 DNA is TGTGCCAGCAGTTCCGGCGCAGGGGCGGTTAGCAATCAGCCCCAGCATTTT.

In this sample, this clonotype turned up many times. The chain links TRBV7-9 to TRBJ2-5; D may correspond to TRBD1 or TRBD2 (5 bases each). The CDR3 has 13 amino acids. Germline lookup yields CDR1 SEHNR and CDR2 FQNEAQ (reference sequence). Deletions cut 1 base from V and 5 bases from J, with 8 bases between. Here the CDR3 DNA reads TGTGCCAGCAGCTTAGGGGACGTGGAGACCCAGTACTTC. It is translated as CASSLGDVETQYF.

This clonotype was observed at least ten times. The chain is built from TRBV6-2 or TRBV6-3 and TRBJ2-2, with TRBD2 identical over 9 bases. The CDR3 totals 20 residues. V trimming: 5 bases; J trimming: 7 bases; junction bases outside the gene matches: 23. From germline, CDR1 is MNHEY and CDR2 SVGEGT. CDR3 amino acids: CASSTPGLRGGTLTGGELFF. CDR3 DNA sequence: TGTGCCAGCAGTACCCCCGGGTTGCGGGGGGGAACGCTCACGGGCGGGGAGCTGTTTTTT.

Comment on this clonotype: This clone may be a read error of a much larger clone one base away. This chain uses TRBV9 with TRBJ1-2, with a possible D match to TRBD1 (5 bases). The CDR3 sequence is 15 residues long. Germline-derived CDR1 and CDR2 are SGDLS and YYNGEE. V was cut by 3 bases and J by 1 base, with 13 bases left in between. The CDR3 loop reads CASSGQGPINYGYTF. The CDR3 coding sequence is TGTGCCAGCAGCGGCCAGGGACCGATTAACTATGGCTACACCTTC.

This clonotype has a single count. This chain uses TRBV7-9 with TRBJ2-5; 12 bases match TRBD1. This CDR3 has 16 residues. CDR1 and CDR2 from the germline V gene are SEHNR and FQNEAQ (reference sequence). The trim removed 2 bases at V and 3 bases at J, leaving 4 bases unmatched. In DNA form, the CDR3 reads TGTGCCAGCAGCTTATCCGGGACAGGGGGCGAAGAGACCCAGTACTTC. This codes for CASSLSGTGGEETQYF.

This clonotype was seen at least ten times. The chain has TRBV7-2 and TRBJ2-5; 9 nucleotides align to TRBD1. Losses at the gene ends were 3 bases for V and 5 bases for J; bases not matched to a gene: 7. CDR3 length: 15 residues. CDR1 and CDR2 (germline): SGHTA, FQGNSA. In DNA, the CDR3 is TGTGCCAGCAGCTTTGGCACCGGACAGGGGGAGACCCAGTACTTC. This gives the protein CASSFGTGQGETQYF.

Note on this clonotype: Being one base from a much bigger clone, this may be a read error. The missing conserved phenylalanine or tryptophan at the end of this CDR3 makes a read error likely. This chain uses TRBV27 with TRBJ2-7, with D tentatively TRBD1 or TRBD2 (5 bases each). The CDR3 consists of 13 residues. Trimming pared 9 bases from V and 6 bases from J, leaving 18 bases between. CDR1 MNHEY and CDR2 SMNVEV come from the germline V gene (reference sequence). The CDR3 here is CASHQSLGAEQYL. The CDR3 nucleotides are TGTGCCAGTCATCAATCTCTCGGGGCCGAGCAGTACCTC.